This TCR beta chain was documented in a study of beta chain features in type 1 diabetes. Expressed TCRB transcripts were sequenced, since all the RNA that had been isolated was reverse transcribed. Assay: immunoSEQ multiplex PCR; the TCRdb copy retains only in-frame clones and omits some. The sample shows about 620,000 clones, about a sixth of them seen only once. This CDR3 spans 12 amino acids. Trimming left V 2 bases short and J 7 bases short, with 8 bases between. This clone has a handful of counts. The chain employs TRBV23-1 and TRBJ1-2, with D unclear. TRBV23-1 is classed as an ORF, of uncertain function. The sequenced sample was naive CD4+ T cells from blood. The TCR was taken from a man aged 18 to 29 in good health. For the CDR3, the DNA is TGCGCCAGCAGTCAACCGGTCGGTGGCTACACCTTC. It encodes CASSQPVGGYTF.